The rows below give T cell receptor beta chains drawn from one sample of a study of T-cell memory formation after mild COVID-19. TCRdb used MiXCR to reprocess the 5' RACE reads, holding one entry per CDR3 protein. The repertoire holds about 400,000 distinct CDR3 sequences, with approximately 15% as singletons. Sequenced: PBMCs or a T cell subset sorted from them (not recorded which). The receptors originated from a young man who had mild COVID-19 (a few samples of this study predate the infection). Cell type and time point are not known. Each CDR3 is given with its conserved first and last residue. A D gene is named only where the DNA matches it firmly. Clone sizes are given selectively: once, few, many, or a class where the clone is expanded.

D: TRBD1
J: TRBJ2-7
V: TRBV7-2
size: NA
DNA: TGTGCCAGCAGCCCATACTCCGGGACAGGGAACTACGAGCAGTACTTC
CDR3: CASSPYSGTGNYEQYF

D: NA
J: TRBJ1-4
V: TRBV2
size: NA
DNA: TGTGCCAGCAGTGACCGAGCAACTAATGAAAAACTGTTTTTT
CDR3: CASSDRATNEKLFF

D: TRBD2
J: TRBJ2-1
V: TRBV4-3
size: NA
DNA: TGCGCCAGCAGCGCGATAGCGGGGGCGAATTACAATGAGCAGTTCTTC
CDR3: CASSAIAGANYNEQFF

D: NA
J: TRBJ2-1
V: TRBV4-1
size: NA
DNA: TGCGCCAGCAGCCACATCCCCCAGGCCCGAATGGAGTTCTTC
CDR3: CASSHIPQARMEFF

D: TRBD1
J: TRBJ1-2
V: TRBV2
size: NA
DNA: TGTGCCAGCAGGGGACAGGCCAACTATGGCTACACCTTC
CDR3: CASRGQANYGYTF

D: TRBD2
J: TRBJ2-2
V: TRBV9
size: few
DNA: TGTGCCAGCAGCGTAGATCAGGCGGGGGGCCCCACCGGGGAGCTGTTTTTT
CDR3: CASSVDQAGGPTGELFF

D: TRBD1
J: TRBJ2-4
V: TRBV5-1
size: many
DNA: TGCGCCAGCAGCTCCGGACAGGGCAACATTCAGTACTTC
CDR3: CASSSGQGNIQYF

D: TRBD1
J: TRBJ1-2
V: TRBV20-1
size: NA
DNA: TGCAGTGCTAGCTCCCGGGACAGGGACTATGGCTACACCTTC
CDR3: CSASSRDRDYGYTF

D: NA
J: TRBJ1-1
V: TRBV6-1
size: NA
DNA: TGTGCCAGCACCCTTGGGGGCTCTGGCGACACTGAAGCTTTCTTT
CDR3: CASTLGGSGDTEAFF

D: NA
J: TRBJ2-1
V: TRBV6-5
size: few
DNA: TGTGCCAGCAGTCCAGGGGTCGCACCTACAAATGAGCAGTTCTTC
CDR3: CASSPGVAPTNEQFF

D: NA
J: TRBJ1-5
V: TRBV10-3
size: many
DNA: TGTGCCATCAGTGATAGCAATCAGCCCCAGCATTTT
CDR3: CAISDSNQPQHF

D: NA
J: TRBJ1-6
V: TRBV25-1
size: few
DNA: TGTGCCAGCAGTGACCTTCTCAGCCTCCACTTT
CDR3: CASSDLLSLHF

D: NA
J: TRBJ2-6
V: TRBV7-6
size: NA
DNA: TGTGCCAGTTCTAAGGCTGGGGCCAACGTCCTGACTTTC
CDR3: CASSKAGANVLTF

D: NA
J: TRBJ2-5
V: TRBV7-8
size: few
DNA: TGTGCCAGCAGCTTAGCCGTCCGGGAGTTAGAGACCCAGTACTTC
CDR3: CASSLAVRELETQYF

D: TRBD1
J: TRBJ1-1
V: TRBV20-1
size: NA
DNA: TGCAGTGCCACAGTGGACAGGCCATCCGCCTTT
CDR3: CSATVDRPSAF

D: TRBD2
J: TRBJ2-3
V: TRBV4-2
size: few
DNA: TGTGCCAGCAGCCATGGGACTAGCTCAGATACGCAGTATTTT
CDR3: CASSHGTSSDTQYF

D: NA
J: TRBJ1-3
V: TRBV4-3
size: many
DNA: TGCGCCAGCAGCCACCCCCCGCCCCGAAACACCATATATTTT
CDR3: CASSHPPPRNTIYF

D: NA
J: TRBJ1-2
V: TRBV6-2/TRBV6-3
size: few
DNA: TGTGCCAGCAAACAGGCGGAACAGAGGATCTACACCTTC
CDR3: CASKQAEQRIYTF

D: TRBD2
J: TRBJ2-3
V: TRBV6-5
size: NA
DNA: TGTGCCAGCAGTACCCTAGCGGGGGGGAAGCCAGATACGCAGTATTTT
CDR3: CASSTLAGGKPDTQYF

D: NA
J: TRBJ1-2
V: TRBV13
size: NA
DNA: TGTGCCAGCAGCTTAGGGGACAGTGGGATGGTCTATGGCTACACCTTC
CDR3: CASSLGDSGMVYGYTF

D: NA
J: TRBJ2-1
V: TRBV4-2
size: few
DNA: TGTGCCAGCAGCGTCAACCCAGGGGGGGCATACAATGAGCAGTTCTTC
CDR3: CASSVNPGGAYNEQFF

D: NA
J: TRBJ2-3
V: TRBV7-6
size: few
DNA: TGTGCCAGCAGCTCGTACAGCACAGATACGCAGTATTTT
CDR3: CASSSYSTDTQYF

D: TRBD2
J: TRBJ2-1
V: TRBV7-6
size: NA
DNA: TGTGCCAGCAGCTTAGCGGCTAGCGGGATCTCCTACAATGAGCAGTTCTTC
CDR3: CASSLAASGISYNEQFF

D: NA
J: TRBJ1-2
V: TRBV12-3/TRBV12-4
size: NA
DNA: TGTGCCAGCAGTGTAACAGAGGGCTATGGCTACACCTTC
CDR3: CASSVTEGYGYTF

D: NA
J: TRBJ2-3
V: TRBV4-3
size: many
DNA: TGCGCCAGCAGCCAAGGGGACAGCACAGATACGCAGTATTTT
CDR3: CASSQGDSTDTQYF

D: NA
J: TRBJ2-2
V: TRBV20-1
size: few
DNA: TGCAGTGCTAGAGCATACAGGGACACCGGGGAGCTGTTTTTT
CDR3: CSARAYRDTGELFF

D: NA
J: TRBJ1-6
V: TRBV5-1
size: many
DNA: TGCGCCAGCAGCTTGAAATCCGATTCACCCCTCCACTTT
CDR3: CASSLKSDSPLHF

D: NA
J: TRBJ2-4
V: TRBV7-9
size: many
DNA: TGTGCCAGCAGCAGTCCGGGGGCGCACAAAAACATTCAGTACTTC
CDR3: CASSSPGAHKNIQYF